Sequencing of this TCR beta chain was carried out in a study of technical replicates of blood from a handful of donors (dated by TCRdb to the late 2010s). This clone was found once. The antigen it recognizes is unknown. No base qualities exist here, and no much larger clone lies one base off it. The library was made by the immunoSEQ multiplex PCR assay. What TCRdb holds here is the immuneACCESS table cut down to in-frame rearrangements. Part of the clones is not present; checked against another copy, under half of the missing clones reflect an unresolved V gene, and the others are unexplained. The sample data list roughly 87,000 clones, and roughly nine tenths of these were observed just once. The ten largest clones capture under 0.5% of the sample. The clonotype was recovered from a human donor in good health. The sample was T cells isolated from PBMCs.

The CDR3 is CASSPPSGANVLTF. The bases read TGTGCCAGCAGTCCCCCGTCTGGGGCCAACGTCCTGACTTTC. The chain uses TRBV28 and TRBJ2-6; no D gene can be assigned with confidence. Inclusive of the bounding cysteine and phenylalanine, the CDR3 is 14 residues long. Just the 42-base CDR3 DNA is kept, in frame starting at base 1. The germline V gene supplies CDR1 MDHEN and CDR2 SYDVKM. The junction carries 6 bases between V and J, which are trimmed by 5 bases and 1 base respectively.